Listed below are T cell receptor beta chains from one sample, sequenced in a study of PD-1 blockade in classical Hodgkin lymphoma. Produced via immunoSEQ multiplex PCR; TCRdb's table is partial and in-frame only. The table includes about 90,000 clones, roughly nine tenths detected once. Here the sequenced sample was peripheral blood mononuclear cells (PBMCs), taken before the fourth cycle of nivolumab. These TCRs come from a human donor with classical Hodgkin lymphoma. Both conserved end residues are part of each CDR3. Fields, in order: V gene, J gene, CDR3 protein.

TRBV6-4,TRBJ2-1,CASSDWDRGFNEQFF
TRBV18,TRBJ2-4,CASSPTSGGAAKNIQYF
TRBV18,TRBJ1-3,CASSPDRQRPGNTIYF
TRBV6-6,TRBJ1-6,CASSYSSVGSTLHF
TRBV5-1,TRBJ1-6,CASSSDGTGSPLHF
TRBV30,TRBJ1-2,CAWSFNRGRGGYTF
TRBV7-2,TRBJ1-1,CASSFGTYTEAFF
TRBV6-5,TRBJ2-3,CASSTETTQYF
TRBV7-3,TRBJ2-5,CASSPVGDGKTQYF
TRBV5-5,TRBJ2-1,CASSPPVTSSDEQFF
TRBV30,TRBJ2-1,CAWRGMGLTYNEQFF
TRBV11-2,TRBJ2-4,CASSLSHSRDIQYF
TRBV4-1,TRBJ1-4,CASSQGVVEKLFF
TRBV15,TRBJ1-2,CATSLGGNYGYTF
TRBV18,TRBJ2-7,CASSPVSEFLYF
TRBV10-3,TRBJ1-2,CAISESRQGANYGYTF
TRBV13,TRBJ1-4,CASSSNSLSSEKLFF
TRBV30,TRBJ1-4,CAWETGGLEKLFF
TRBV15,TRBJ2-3,CATSRDPGWGGTDTQYF
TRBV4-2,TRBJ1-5,CASSRGGGNQPQHF
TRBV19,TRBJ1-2,CASDPSGRNPYGYTF
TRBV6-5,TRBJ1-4,CASSRKVHNEKLFF
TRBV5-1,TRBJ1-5,CASSPGTNQPQHF
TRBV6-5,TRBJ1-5,CASSYSHLQPQHF
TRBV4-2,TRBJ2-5,CASSQGGETQYF
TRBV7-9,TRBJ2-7,CASSPSSYEQYF
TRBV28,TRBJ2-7,CATRGTPGIYEQYF
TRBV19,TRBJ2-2,CLRDKNTGELFF
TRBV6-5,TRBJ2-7,CASKTYEQYF
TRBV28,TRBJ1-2,CASTTTAGTPYGYTF
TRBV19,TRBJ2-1,CASEWRTSGYNEQFF
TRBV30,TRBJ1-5,CACQGDSNQPQHF
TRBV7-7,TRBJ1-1,CASSLAGTGSKIFF
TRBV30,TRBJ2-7,CAWKERTEYSYEQYF
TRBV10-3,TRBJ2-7,CAISNSGGSSGQQYF
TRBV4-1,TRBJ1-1,CASSPGGLNTEAFF
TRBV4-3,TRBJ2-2,CASSPEGQGVIGELFF
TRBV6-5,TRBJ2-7,CALVSGTSYEQYF
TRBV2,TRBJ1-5,CASRDRDNQPQHF
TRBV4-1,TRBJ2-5,CASSQWSGGGETQYF
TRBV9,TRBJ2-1,CASSVDSGGVNEQFF
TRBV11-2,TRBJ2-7,CASSLDSQGPYEQYF
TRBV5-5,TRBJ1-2,CASSLDQGIITAGGYTF
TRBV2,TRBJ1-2,CASSDSGFYGYTF
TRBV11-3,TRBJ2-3,CASSPLAGGTDTQYF
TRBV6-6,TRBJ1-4,CASSGNWGPGEKLFF
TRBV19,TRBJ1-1,CASSSTMNTEAFF
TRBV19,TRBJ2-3,CASKSGPSGDTQYF
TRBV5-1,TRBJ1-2,CASSLTTGQGPTDYGYTF
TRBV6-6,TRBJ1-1,CASMTDMNTEAFF
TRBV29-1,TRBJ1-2,CSVPAFGGRGYTF
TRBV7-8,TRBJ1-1,CASSLVPGANTEAFF
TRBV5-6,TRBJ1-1,CASRPGRNTEAFF